This T cell receptor (beta chain) was sequenced for a study of T cell responses to AZD1222 COVID-19 vaccine. Regarding the study as a whole: Two AZD1222 doses significantly raised spike-specific TCR breadth and depth over controls. Repertoire sampling happened only post peak T cell response. At study baseline, merely six AZD1222 recipients were seropositive. In a largely white British group with more females than males, clonal diversity was possibly underestimated.

Trimming shortened V by 4 bases and J by 4 bases, and 10 bases separated the two germline ends. This CDR3 contains 14 residues. Per germline, CDR1 LNHDA and CDR2 SQIVND (reference sequence). Sequenced by immunoSEQ multiplex PCR; TCRdb stores in-frame clones only, minus some. The sample carries approximately 160,000 clones, approximately 90% recorded once. With respect to this clone: Its antigen is undetermined.

The material was peripheral blood, obtained 28 days after the second AZD1222 dose. The clonotype comes from an adult who received the AZD1222 COVID-19 vaccine. This rearrangement joins TRBV19 to TRBJ1-4; D unclear. The CDR3 bases are TGTGCCAGTAGTAAGGGCGACGATAATGAAAAACTGTTTTTT. Translating it yields CASSKGDDNEKLFF.